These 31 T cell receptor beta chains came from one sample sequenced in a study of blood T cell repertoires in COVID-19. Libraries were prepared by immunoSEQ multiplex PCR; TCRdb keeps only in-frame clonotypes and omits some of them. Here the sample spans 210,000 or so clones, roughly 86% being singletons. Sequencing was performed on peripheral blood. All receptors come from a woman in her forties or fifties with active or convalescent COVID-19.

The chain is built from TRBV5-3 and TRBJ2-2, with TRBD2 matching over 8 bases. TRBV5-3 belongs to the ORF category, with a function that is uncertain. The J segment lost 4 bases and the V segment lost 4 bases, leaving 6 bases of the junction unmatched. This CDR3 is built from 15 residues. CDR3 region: CARSHGLAATGELFF. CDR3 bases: TGTGCCAGAAGCCACGGACTAGCTGCCACCGGGGAGCTGTTTTTT.

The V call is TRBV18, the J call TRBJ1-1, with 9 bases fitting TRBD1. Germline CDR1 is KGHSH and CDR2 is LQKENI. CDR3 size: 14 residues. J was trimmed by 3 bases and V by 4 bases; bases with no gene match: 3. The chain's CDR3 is CASSLGQGHTEAFF. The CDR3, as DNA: TGTGCCAGCTCACTAGGACAGGGGCACACTGAAGCTTTCTTT.

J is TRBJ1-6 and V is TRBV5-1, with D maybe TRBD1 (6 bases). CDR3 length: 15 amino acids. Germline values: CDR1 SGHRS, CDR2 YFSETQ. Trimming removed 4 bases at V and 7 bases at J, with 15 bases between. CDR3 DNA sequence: TGCGCCAGCAGCGTTGTAGGCGGACAGAATTCACCCCTCCACTTT. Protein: CASSVVGGQNSPLHF.

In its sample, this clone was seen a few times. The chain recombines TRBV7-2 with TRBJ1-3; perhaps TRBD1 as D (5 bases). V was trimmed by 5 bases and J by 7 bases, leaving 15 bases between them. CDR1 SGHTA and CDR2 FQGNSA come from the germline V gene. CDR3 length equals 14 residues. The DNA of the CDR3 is TGTGCCAGCAGCGCCGGGACTACTCGGAACACCATATATTTT. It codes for CASSAGTTRNTIYF.

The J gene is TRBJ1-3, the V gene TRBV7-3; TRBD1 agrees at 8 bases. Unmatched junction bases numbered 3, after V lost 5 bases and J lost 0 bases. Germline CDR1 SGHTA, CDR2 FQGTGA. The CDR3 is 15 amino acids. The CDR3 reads CASSQTGGSGNTIYF. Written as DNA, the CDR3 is TGTGCCAGCAGCCAAACAGGGGGCTCTGGAAACACCATATATTTT.

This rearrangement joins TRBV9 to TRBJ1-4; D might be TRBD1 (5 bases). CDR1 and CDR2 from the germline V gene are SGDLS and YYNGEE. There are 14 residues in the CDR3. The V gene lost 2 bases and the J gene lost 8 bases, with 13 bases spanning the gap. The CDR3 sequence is CASSVGGTIEKLFF. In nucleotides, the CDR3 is TGTGCCAGCAGCGTGGGGGGGACCATCGAAAAACTGTTTTTT.

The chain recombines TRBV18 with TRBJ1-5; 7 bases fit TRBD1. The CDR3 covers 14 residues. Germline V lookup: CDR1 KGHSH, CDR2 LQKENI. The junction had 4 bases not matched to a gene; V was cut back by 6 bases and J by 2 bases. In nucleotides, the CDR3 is TGTGCCAGCTCCTTCGGGACAGGCAATCAGCCCCAGCATTTT. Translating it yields CASSFGTGNQPQHF.

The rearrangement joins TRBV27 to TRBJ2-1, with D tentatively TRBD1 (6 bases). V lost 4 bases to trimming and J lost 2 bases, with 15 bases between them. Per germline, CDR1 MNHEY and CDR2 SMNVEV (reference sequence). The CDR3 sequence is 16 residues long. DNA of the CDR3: TGTGCCAGCAGTTCTCTCCAGGGGTTGGCCTACAATGAGCAGTTCTTC. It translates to CASSSLQGLAYNEQFF.

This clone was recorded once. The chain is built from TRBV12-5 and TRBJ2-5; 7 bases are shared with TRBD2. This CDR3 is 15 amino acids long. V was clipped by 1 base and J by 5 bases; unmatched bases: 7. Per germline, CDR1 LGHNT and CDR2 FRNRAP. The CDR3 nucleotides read TGTGCTAGTGGTTTGGCGTTCAGCGGGAAGGAGACCCAGTACTTC. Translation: CASGLAFSGKETQYF.

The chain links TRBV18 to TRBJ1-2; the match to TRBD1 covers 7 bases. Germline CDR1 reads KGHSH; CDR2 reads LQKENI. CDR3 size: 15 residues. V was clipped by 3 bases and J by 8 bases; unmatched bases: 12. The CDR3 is CASSPQGGLVEGYTF. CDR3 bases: TGTGCCAGCTCACCCCAAGGGGGCCTCGTCGAGGGCTACACCTTC.

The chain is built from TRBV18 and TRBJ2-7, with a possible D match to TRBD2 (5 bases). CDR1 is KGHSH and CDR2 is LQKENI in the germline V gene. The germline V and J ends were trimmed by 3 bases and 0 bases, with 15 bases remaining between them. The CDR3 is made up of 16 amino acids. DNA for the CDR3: TGTGCCAGCTCACCGAGAAGCGGTCTAGACTCCTACGAGCAGTACTTC. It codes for CASSPRSGLDSYEQYF.

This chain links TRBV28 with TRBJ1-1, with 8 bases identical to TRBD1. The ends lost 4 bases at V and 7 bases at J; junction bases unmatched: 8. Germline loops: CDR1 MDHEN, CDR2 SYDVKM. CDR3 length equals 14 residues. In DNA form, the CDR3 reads TGTGCCAGCAGTTCGCCGGGACAGGTCTATGAAGCTTTCTTT. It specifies CASSSPGQVYEAFF.

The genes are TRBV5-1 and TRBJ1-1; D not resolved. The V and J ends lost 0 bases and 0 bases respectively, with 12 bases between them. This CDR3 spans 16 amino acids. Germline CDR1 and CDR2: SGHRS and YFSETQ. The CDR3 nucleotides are TGCGCCAGCAGCTTGGCCCGGGGAGACATGAACACTGAAGCTTTCTTT. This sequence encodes CASSLARGDMNTEAFF.

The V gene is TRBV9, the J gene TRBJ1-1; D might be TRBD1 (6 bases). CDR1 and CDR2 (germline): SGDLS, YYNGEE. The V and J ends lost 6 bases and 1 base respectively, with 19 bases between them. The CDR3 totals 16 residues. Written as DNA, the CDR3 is TGTGCCAGCATGGGTCGGGGTGGCAGGGGGAACACTGAAGCTTTCTTT. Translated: CASMGRGGRGNTEAFF.

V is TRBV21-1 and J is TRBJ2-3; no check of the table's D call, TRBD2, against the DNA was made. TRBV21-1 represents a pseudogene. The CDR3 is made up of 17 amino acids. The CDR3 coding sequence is TGTGCCAGCAGCAAAAAAGGCGAGCGGGGGGGCCCAGATACGCAGTATTTT. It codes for CASSKKGERGGPDTQYF.

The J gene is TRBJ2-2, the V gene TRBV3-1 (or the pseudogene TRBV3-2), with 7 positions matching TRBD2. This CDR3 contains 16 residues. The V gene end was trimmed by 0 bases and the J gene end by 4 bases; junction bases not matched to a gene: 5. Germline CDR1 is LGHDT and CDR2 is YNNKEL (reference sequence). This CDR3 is CASSQDTTGGTGELFF. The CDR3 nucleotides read TGTGCCAGCAGCCAAGATACGACGGGAGGCACCGGGGAGCTGTTTTTT.

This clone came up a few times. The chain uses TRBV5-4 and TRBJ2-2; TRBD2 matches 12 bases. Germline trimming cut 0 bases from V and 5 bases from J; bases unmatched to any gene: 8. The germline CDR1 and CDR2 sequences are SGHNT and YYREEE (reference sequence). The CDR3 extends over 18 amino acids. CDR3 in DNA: TGTGCCAGCAGCTTGGGACTAGCGGGAGAATCCGTAACCGGGGAGCTGTTTTTT. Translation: CASSLGLAGESVTGELFF.

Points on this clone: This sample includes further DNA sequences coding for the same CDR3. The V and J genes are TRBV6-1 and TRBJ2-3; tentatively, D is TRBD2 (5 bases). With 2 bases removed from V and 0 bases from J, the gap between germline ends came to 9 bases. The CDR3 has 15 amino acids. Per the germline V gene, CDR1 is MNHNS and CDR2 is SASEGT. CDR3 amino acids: CASSERPGSTDTQYF. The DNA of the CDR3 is TGTGCCAGCAGTGAAAGGCCGGGGAGCACAGATACGCAGTATTTT.

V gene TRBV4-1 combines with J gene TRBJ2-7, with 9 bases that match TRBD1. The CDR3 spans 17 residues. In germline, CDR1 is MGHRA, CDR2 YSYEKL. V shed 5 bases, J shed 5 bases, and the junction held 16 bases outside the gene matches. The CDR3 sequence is CASSTRDRDHLNHEQYF. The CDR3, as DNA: TGCGCCAGCAGCACCCGGGACAGGGACCACTTGAACCACGAGCAGTACTTC.

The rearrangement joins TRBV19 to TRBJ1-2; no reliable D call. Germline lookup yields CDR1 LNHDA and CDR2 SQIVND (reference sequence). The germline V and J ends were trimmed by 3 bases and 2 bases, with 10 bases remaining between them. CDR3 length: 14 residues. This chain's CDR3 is CASSIEAGNYGYTF. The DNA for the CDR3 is TGTGCCAGTAGTATCGAGGCCGGGAACTATGGCTACACCTTC.

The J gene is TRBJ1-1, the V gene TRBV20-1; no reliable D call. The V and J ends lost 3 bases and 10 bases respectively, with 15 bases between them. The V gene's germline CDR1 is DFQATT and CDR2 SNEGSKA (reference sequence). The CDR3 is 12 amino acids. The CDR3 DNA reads TGCAGTGCTAGTCCGGGAGCTGGTGGAGCTTTCTTT. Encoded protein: CSASPGAGGAFF.

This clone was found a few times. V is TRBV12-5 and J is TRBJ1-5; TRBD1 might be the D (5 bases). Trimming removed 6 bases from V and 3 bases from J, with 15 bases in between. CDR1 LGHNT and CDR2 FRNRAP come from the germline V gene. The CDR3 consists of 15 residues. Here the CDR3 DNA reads TGTGCTAGTGGCAGAGACAGACATAACAATCAGCCCCAGCATTTT. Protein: CASGRDRHNNQPQHF.

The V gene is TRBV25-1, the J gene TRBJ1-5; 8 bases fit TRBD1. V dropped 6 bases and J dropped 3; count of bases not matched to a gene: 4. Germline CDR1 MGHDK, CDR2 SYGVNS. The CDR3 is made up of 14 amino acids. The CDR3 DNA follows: TGTGCCAGCAGGTCACAGGGGGACAATCAGCCCCAGCATTTT. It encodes CASRSQGDNQPQHF.

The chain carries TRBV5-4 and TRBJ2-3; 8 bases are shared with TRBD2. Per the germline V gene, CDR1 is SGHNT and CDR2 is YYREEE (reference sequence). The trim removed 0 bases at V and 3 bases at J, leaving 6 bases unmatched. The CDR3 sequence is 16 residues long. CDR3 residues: CASSLERERVTDTQYF. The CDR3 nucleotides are TGTGCCAGCAGCTTGGAGCGGGAGAGGGTTACAGATACGCAGTATTTT.

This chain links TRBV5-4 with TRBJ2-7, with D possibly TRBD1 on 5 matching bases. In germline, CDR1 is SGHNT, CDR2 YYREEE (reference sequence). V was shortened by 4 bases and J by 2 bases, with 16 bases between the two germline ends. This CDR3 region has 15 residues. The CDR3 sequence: CASSQQGTAPYEQYF. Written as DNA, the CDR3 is TGTGCCAGCAGCCAGCAGGGCACTGCTCCCTACGAGCAGTACTTC.

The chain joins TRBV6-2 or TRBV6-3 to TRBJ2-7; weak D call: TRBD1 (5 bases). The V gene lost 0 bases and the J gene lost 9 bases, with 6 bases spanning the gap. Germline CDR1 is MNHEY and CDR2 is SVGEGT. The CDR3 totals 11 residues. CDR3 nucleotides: TGTGCCAGCAGTTACTCTGACAGGCAGTACGTC. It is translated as CASSYSDRQYV.

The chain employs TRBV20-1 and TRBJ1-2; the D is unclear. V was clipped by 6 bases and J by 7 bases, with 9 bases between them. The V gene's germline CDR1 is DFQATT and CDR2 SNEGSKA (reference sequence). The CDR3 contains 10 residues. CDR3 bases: TGCAGTGCCGGGTCGGCTGGCTACACCTTC. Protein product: CSAGSAGYTF.

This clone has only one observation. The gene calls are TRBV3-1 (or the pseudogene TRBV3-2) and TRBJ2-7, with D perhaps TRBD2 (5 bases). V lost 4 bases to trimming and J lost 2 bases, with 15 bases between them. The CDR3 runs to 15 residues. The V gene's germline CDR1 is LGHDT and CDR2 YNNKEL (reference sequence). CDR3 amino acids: CASSPYRGPTYEQYF. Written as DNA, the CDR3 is TGTGCCAGCAGCCCGTACAGAGGGCCCACCTACGAGCAGTACTTC.

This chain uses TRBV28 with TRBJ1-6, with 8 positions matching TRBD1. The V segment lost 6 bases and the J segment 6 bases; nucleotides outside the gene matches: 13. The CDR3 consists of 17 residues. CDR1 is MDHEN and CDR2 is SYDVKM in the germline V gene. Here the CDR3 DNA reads TGTGCCAGCAGACCCGCCGGGACAGGAGGGAGTAATTCACCCCTCCACTTT. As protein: CASRPAGTGGSNSPLHF.

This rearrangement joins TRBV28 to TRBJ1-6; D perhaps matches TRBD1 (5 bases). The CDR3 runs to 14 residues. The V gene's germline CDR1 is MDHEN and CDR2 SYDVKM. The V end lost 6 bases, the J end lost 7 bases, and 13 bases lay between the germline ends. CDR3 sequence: CASSPGLTNSPLHF. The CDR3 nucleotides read TGTGCCAGCAGCCCGGGACTCACGAATTCACCCCTCCACTTT.

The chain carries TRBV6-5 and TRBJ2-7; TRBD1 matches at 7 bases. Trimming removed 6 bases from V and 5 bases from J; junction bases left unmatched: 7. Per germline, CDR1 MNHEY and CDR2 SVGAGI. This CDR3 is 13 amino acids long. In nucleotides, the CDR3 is TGTGCCAGCAGCGTTATAACAGGGGACGAGCAGTACTTC. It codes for CASSVITGDEQYF.